This note documents a single T cell receptor (beta chain) sequence. The data stem from a study of blood T cell repertoires in COVID-19. The overall study: Samples representing acute and convalescent COVID-19 were sourced from the United States, Italy and Spain. T cells, B-cell-depleted T cells, or PBMCs supplied cDNA or gDNA.

Trimming removed 0 bases from V and 8 bases from J; junction bases left unmatched: 8. Germline CDR1 is SGHVS and CDR2 is FQNEAQ. The length of the CDR3 is 16 residues. Authors' methods: Amplified reference gene primers provided the basis for estimating nucleated cell counts. This table comes from immunoSEQ multiplex PCR, and its TCRdb copy is limited to in-frame clones, with some not included. That table furnishes V, J and clone size, whereas the DNA furnished D and trimming. Found here are 30,000 to 50,000 clones, around 93% of them singletons; the top ten hold 15% to 19%. The chain joins TRBV7-8 to TRBJ1-4, with 8 positions matching TRBD1. The sequenced material came from peripheral blood. This clonotype originated in a woman aged 25-40 years in a cohort sampled during active COVID-19. CDR3 in amino acids: CASSLAGDRSGEKLFF. In DNA, the CDR3 is TGTGCCAGCAGCTTAGCCGGGGACAGGTCGGGGGAAAAACTGTTTTTT.